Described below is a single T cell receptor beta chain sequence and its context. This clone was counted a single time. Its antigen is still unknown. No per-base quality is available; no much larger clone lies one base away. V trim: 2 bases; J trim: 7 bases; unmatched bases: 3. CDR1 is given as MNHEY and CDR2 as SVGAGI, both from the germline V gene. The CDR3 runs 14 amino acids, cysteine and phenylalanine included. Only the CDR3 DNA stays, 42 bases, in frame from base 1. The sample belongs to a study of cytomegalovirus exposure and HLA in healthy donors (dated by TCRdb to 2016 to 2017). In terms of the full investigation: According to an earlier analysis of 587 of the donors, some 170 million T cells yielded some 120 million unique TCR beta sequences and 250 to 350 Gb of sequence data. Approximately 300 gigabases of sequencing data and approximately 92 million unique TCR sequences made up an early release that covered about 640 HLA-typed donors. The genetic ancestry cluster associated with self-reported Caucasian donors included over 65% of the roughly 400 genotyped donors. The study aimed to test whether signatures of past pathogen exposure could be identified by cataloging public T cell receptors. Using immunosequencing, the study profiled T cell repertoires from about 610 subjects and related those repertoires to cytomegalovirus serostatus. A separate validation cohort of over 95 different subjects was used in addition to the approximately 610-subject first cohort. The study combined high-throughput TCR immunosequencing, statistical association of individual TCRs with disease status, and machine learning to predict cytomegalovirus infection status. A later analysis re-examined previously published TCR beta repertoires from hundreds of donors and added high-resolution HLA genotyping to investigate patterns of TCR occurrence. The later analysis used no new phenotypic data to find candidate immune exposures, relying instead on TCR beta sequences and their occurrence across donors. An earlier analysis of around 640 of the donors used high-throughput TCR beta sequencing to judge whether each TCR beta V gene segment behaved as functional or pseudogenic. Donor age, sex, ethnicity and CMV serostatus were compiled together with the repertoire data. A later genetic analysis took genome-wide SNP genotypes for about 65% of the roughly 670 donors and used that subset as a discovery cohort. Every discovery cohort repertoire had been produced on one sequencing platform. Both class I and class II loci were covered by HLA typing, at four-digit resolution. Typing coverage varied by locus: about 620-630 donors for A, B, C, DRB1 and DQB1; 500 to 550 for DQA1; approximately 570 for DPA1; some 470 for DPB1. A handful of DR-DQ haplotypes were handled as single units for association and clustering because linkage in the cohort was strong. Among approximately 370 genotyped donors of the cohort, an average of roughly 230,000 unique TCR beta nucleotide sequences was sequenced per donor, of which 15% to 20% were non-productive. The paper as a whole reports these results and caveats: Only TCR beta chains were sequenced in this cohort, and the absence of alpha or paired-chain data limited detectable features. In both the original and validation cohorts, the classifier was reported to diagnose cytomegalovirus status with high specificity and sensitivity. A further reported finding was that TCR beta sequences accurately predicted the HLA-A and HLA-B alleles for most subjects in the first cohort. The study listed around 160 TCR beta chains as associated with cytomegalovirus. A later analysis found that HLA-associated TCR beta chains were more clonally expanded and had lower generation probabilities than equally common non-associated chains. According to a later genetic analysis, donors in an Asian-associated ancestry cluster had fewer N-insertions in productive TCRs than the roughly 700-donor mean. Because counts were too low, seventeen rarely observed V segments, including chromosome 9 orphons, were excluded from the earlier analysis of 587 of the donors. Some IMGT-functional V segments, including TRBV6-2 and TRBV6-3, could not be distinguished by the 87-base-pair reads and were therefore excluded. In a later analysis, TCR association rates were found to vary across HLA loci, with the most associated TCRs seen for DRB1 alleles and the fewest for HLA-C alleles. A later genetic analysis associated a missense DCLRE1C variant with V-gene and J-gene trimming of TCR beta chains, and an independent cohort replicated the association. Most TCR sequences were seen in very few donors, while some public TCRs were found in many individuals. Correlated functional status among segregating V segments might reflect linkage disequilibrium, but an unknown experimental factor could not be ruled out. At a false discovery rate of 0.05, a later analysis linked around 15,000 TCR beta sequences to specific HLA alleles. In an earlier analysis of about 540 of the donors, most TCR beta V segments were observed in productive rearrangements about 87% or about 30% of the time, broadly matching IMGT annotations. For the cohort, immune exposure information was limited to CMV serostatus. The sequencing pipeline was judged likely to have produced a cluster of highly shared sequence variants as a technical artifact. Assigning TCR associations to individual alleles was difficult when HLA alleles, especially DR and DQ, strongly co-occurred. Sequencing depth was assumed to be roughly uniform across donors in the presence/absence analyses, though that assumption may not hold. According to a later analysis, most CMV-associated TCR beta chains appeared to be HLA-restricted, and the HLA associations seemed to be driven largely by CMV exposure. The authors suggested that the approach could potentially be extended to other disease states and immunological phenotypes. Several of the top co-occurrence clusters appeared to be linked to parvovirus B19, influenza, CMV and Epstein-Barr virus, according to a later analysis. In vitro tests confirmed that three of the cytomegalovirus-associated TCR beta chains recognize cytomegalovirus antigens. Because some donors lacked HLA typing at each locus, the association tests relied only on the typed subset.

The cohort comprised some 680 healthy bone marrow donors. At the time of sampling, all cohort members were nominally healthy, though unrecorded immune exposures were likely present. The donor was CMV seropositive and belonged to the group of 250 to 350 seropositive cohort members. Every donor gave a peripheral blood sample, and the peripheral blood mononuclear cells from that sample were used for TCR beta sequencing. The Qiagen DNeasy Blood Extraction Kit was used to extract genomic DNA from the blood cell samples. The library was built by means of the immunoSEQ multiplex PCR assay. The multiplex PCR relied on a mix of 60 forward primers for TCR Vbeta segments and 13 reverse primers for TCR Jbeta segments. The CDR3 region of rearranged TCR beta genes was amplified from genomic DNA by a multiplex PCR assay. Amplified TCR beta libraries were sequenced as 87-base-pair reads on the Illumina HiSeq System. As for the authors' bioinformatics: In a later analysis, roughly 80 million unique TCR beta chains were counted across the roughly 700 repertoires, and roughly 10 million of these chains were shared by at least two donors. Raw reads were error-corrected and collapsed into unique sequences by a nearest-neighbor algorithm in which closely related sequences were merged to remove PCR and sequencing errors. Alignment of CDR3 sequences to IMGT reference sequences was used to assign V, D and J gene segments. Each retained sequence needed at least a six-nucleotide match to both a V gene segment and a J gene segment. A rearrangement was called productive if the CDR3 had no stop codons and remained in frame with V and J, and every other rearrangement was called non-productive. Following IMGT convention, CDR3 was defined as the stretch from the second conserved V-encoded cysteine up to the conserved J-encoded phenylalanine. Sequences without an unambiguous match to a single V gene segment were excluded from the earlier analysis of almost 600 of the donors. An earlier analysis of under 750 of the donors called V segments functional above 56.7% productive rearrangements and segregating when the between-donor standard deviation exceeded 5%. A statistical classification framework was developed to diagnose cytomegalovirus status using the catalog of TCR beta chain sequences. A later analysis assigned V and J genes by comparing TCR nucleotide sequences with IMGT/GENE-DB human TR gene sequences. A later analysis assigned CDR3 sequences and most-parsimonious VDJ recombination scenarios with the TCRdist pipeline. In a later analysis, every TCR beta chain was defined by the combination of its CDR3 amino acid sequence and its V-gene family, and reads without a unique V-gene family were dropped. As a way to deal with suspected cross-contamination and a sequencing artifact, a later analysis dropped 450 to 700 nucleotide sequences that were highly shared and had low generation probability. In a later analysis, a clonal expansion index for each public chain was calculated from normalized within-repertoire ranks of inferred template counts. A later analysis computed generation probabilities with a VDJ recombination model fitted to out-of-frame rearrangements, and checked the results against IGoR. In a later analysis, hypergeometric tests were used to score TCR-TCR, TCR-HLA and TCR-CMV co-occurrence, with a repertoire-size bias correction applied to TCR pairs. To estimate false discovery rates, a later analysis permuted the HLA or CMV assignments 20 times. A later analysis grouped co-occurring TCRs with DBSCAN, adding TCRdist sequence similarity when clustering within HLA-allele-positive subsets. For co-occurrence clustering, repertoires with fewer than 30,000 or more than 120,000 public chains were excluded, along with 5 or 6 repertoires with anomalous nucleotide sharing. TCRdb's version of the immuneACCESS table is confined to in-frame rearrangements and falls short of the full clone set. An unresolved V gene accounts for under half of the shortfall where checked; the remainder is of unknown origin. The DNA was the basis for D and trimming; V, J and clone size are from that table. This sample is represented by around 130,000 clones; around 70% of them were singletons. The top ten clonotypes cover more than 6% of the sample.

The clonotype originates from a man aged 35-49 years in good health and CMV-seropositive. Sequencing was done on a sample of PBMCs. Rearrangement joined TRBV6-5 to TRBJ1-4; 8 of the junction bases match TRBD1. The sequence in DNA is TGTGCCAGCAGTTACGGGACAGGCCTTGAAAAACTGTTTTTT. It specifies CASSYGTGLEKLFF.